This passage covers 16 T cell receptor beta chains from one sample sequenced in a study of early stage breast cancer tumors (dated by TCRdb to between 2016 and 2019). The method was the immunoSEQ multiplex PCR assay. This is the immuneACCESS table as TCRdb keeps it, with only in-frame sequences that have V and J called. A part of the clones is gone; compared with another copy, unresolved V genes explain less than half, and the rest is unexplained. The sample contains about 11,000 clones, over 60% of them found a single time. In total, the top ten clones hold 22% of the sample. Sample: breast tumor tissue. The receptor set was obtained from a person aged 35-50 years with breast cancer.

This chain joins TRBV19 and TRBJ2-1; possibly TRBD2 for D (5 bases). Looked up from germline, CDR1 is LNHDA and CDR2 is SQIVND (reference sequence). This CDR3 contains 15 residues. V lost 3 bases and J lost 4, with 13 bases in between. In DNA form, the CDR3 reads TGTGCCAGTAGTATGAAAGCGGCCGAATACAATGAGCAGTTCTTC. Residues: CASSMKAAEYNEQFF.

V usage is TRBV7-2 and J usage is TRBJ1-2, with a tentative D call TRBD1 (5 bases). The CDR3 loop spans 15 amino acids. V dropped 1 base and J dropped 6 bases, with 15 bases sitting between them. CDR1 and CDR2 from the germline V gene are SGHTA and FQGNSA. The CDR3 DNA is TGTGCCAGCAGCTTAGACGTGACCGGGGCTAATGGCTACACCTTC. Protein product: CASSLDVTGANGYTF. Full variable domain (outside the CDR3, taken from reference TRBV7-2 and TRBJ1-2): GAGVSQSPSNKVTEKGKDVELRCDPISGHTALYWYRQSLGQGLEFLIYFQGNSAPDKSGLPSDRFSAERTGGSVSTLTIQRTQQEDSAVYLCASSLDVTGANGYTFGSGTRLTVV.

CDR3 bases: TGTGCCAGCAGCCCCGGGACAGGGGACAGCTACACCTTC. This gives the protein CASSPGTGDSYTF. The rearrangement links TRBV7-9 to TRBJ1-2; 10 positions match TRBD1. The V and J ends lost 5 bases and 9 bases, in that order; junction bases with no gene match: 6. This CDR3 contains 13 residues. From germline, CDR1 is SEHNR and CDR2 FQNEAQ (reference sequence).

V gene TRBV14 combines with J gene TRBJ2-7; D is unresolved. Per germline, CDR1 SGHDN and CDR2 FVKESK. CDR3 length: 14 amino acids. Deletions cut 5 bases from V and 0 bases from J, with 11 bases between. CDR3 DNA: TGTGCCAGCAGCTTCGACACCGACTCCTACGAGCAGTACTTC. Amino acids: CASSFDTDSYEQYF. The whole variable domain, filled in from reference TRBV14 and TRBJ2-7, reads EAGVTQFPSHSVIEKGQTVTLRCDPISGHDNLYWYRRVMGKEIKFLLHFVKESKQDESGMPNNRFLAERTGGTYSTLKVQPAELEDSGVYFCASSFDTDSYEQYFGPGTRLTVT.

This chain connects TRBV10-3 to TRBJ2-7; 7 nucleotides line up with TRBD2. Germline CDR1 ENHRY, CDR2 SYGVKD. V was clipped by 4 bases and J by 1 base; unmatched bases: 4. This CDR3 is built from 14 residues. The CDR3 region has the DNA TGTGCCATCAGTGGAACTAGCGAATCCTACGAGCAGTACTTC. Protein: CAISGTSESYEQYF.

CDR3 DNA sequence: TGTGCCAGCAGTGAAGGTTATAGCAATCAGCCCCAGCATTTT. As protein: CASSEGYSNQPQHF. This chain links TRBV2 with TRBJ1-5; no firm D call. CDR1 is SNHLY, CDR2 FYNNEI, per germline. The CDR3 extends over 14 amino acids. Trimming pared 1 base from V and 0 bases from J, leaving 4 bases between.

This clone was counted a few times. The chain carries TRBV11-1 and TRBJ2-7, with no clear D. V was shortened by 8 bases and J by 2 bases, with 10 bases between the two germline ends. The CDR3 is 12 residues long. Germline assignment: CDR1 SGHAT and CDR2 FQDESV (reference sequence). The CDR3 spells CASSHQAYEQYF. The CDR3 DNA reads as TGTGCCAGCTCCCACCAGGCCTACGAGCAGTACTTC.

V usage is TRBV11-2 and J usage is TRBJ2-1; unclear D gene. The CDR3 covers 11 residues. Trimming removed 2 bases at V and 9 bases at J, with 5 bases between. Germline V gives CDR1 SGHAT, CDR2 FQNNGV. CDR3 residues: CASSLISEQFF. Here the CDR3 DNA reads TGTGCCAGCAGCTTAATCAGTGAGCAGTTCTTC. Combining the CDR3 with reference TRBV11-2 and TRBJ2-1 gives the whole variable domain EAGVAQSPRYKIIEKRQSVAFWCNPISGHATLYWYQQILGQGPKLLIQFQNNGVVDDSQLPKDRFSAERLKGVDSTLKIQPAKLEDSAVYLCASSLISEQFFGPGTRLTVL.

This sequence joins TRBV23-1 and TRBJ2-5, with a tentative D call TRBD2 (5 bases). TRBV23-1 is an open reading frame, and its role is uncertain. Trimming left V 7 bases short and J 3 bases short, with 12 bases between. The CDR3 spans 13 residues. CDR3 loop: CASKTISKETQYF. CDR3 coding DNA: TGCGCCAGCAAGACTATTTCCAAAGAGACCCAGTACTTC.

The CDR3 DNA reads TGTGCCAGCAGCTTGGCGGGGTTCTACGAGCAGTACTTC. Amino acids: CASSLAGFYEQYF. The chain carries TRBV5-6 and TRBJ2-7; D perhaps matches TRBD2 (5 bases). Germline CDR1 reads SGHDT; CDR2 reads YYEEEE. Trimming removed 0 bases at V and 3 bases at J, with 7 bases between. The CDR3 runs 13 residues.

J is TRBJ1-1 and V is TRBV2; D gene uncertain. The CDR3 is made up of 15 amino acids. Per germline, CDR1 SNHLY and CDR2 FYNNEI. V lost 6 bases and J 1 base, leaving 15 bases between the germline ends. The CDR3 DNA reads as TGTGCCAGCAGAGACCTTGAGGGAACGAACACTGAAGCTTTCTTT. Its translation: CASRDLEGTNTEAFF. Full variable domain (remainder filled in from reference TRBV2 and TRBJ1-1): EPEVTQTPSHQVTQMGQEVILRCVPISNHLYFYWYRQILGQKVEFLVSFYNNEISEKSEIFDDQFSVERPDGSNFTLKIRSTKLEDSAMYFCASRDLEGTNTEAFFGQGTRLTVV.

The chain links TRBV11-3 to TRBJ2-7, with D possibly matching TRBD2 (5 bases). The CDR3 totals 16 residues. V was clipped by 7 bases and J by 2 bases, with 21 bases between them. Germline CDR1 is SGHNT and CDR2 is YENEEA. The CDR3 region has the DNA TGTGCCAGCAACACACCCAAGAGGGAGTCCCCCTACGAGCAGTACTTC. This encodes CASNTPKRESPYEQYF.

The chain employs TRBV5-1 and TRBJ2-5; tentative D call: TRBD1 (5 bases). Trimming pared 5 bases from V and 0 bases from J, leaving 17 bases between. The CDR3 runs 16 residues. Germline CDR1 SGHRS, CDR2 YFSETQ. In DNA, the CDR3 is TGCGCCAGCAGTCCCGCAGACAGCTACTACCAAGAGACCCAGTACTTC. Its translation is CASSPADSYYQETQYF.

CDR3 coding DNA: TGTGCCAGCAGGCCAACAGGGGGGGCAGAGACCCAGTACTTC. It codes for CASRPTGGAETQYF. The V call is TRBV7-6, the J call TRBJ2-5, with D maybe TRBD1 (8 bases). V was pared by 6 bases and J by 4 bases, with 15 bases between. Germline values: CDR1 SGHVS, CDR2 FNYEAQ. CDR3 length equals 14 residues.

V and J are TRBV18 and TRBJ2-3; 10 nucleotides agree with TRBD2. CDR3 length: 18 residues. CDR1 and CDR2 (germline): KGHSH, LQKENI. V shed 2 bases and J 2 bases; nucleotides not matched to a gene: 10. Here the CDR3 reads CASSPVGLANTHTDTQYF. The CDR3 DNA reads as TGTGCCAGCTCACCAGTGGGACTAGCGAACACTCACACAGATACGCAGTATTTT.

This chain connects TRBV5-5 to TRBJ2-1; 8 positions match TRBD2. V lost 2 bases and J lost 10; bases outside the gene matches: 11. Germline V lookup: CDR1 SGHKS, CDR2 YYEKEE (reference sequence). This CDR3 contains 15 residues. CDR3 region: CASSFEGGRLGEQFF. The CDR3 DNA sequence: TGTGCCAGCAGCTTTGAAGGCGGGAGGCTAGGGGAGCAGTTCTTC.